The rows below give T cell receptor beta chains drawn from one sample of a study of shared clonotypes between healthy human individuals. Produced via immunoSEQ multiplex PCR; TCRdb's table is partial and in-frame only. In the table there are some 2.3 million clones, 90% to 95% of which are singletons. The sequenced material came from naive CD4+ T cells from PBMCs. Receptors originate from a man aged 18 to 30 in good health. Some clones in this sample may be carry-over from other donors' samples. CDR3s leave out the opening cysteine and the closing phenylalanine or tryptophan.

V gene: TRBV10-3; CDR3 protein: AITLGTGGQQF
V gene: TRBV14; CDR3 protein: ASSQVGAGAPPYGYT
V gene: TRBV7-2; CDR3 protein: ASSPRQAIPGYNRETQY
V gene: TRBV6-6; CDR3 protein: ASSPPSGRAGNEQF
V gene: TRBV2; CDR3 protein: ASSGELPGGNIQY
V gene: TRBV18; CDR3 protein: ASSPLQGIVHEQF
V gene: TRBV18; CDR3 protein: ASSRRTSGPNEQF
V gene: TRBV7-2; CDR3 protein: ASSPDRGRNEQF
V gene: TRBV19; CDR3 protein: ASSRNGAARGYT
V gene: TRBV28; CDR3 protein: ASSLRHVGNQPQH
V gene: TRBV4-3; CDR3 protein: ASSQRGLAEFTDTQY
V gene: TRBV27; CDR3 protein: ASSPTDIMNTEAF
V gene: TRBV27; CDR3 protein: ASSLYAGGTEAF
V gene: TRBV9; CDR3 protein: ASSTTDSGANVLT
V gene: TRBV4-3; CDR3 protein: ASSQEYGVGEQY
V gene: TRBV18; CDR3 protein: ASSSGDGGTEAF
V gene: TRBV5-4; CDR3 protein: ASSLGTSGRAGTGELF
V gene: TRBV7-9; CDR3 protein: ASSLGTGLYEQY
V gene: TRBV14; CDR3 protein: ASSQAGTGPYGYT
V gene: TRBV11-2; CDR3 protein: ASSPRDRGQVGSPLH
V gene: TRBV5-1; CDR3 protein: ASSRGSTTDTQY
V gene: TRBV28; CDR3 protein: AGKTANYGYT
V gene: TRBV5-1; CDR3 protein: ASSFETSGSGDEQF
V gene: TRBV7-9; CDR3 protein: ASSSRSGEDTGELF
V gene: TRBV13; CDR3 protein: ASSLGPGGWETQY
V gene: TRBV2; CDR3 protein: ASSASATNEKLF
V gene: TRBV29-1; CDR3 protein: SVGRVYNEQF
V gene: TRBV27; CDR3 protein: ASIDTGRTEAF
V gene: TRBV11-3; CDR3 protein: ASRLNLNTDTQY
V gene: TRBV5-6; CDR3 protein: ASSRGRSSYNEQF
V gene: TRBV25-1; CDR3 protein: ASSDFQGGNIQY
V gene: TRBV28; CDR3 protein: ASSSPGTGGLEQY
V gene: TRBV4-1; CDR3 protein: ASSQNQGILDIQY
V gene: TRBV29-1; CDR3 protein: SAVKTPNTEAF
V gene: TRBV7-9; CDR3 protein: ASSLLGQMNTEAF
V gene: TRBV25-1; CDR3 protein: ASSESKTGSYEQY
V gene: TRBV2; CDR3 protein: ASSGSGTSISRF
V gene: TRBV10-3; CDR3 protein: AISEDANPDEQF
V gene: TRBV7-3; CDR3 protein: ASSGRESGEQF
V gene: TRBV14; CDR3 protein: ASSQVRGTEAF
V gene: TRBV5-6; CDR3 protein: ASSPDRGLGDEQF
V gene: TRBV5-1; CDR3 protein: ASSFPGSSYNEQF
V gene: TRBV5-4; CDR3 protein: ASSLAPTGTYEQY
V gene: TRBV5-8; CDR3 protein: ASGDRGSIILSNQPQH
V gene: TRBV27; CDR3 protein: ASSPRDRVYEQY
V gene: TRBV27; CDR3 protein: ASSLKRVGTQY
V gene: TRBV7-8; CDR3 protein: ASSLLFNGPQH
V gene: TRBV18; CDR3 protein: ASSPPSGGTDTQY
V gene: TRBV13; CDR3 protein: ASSLGRRFQARGANEKLF
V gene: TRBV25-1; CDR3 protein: ASSATSTGNEKLF
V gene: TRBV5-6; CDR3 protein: ASSLRFSGAYNEQF